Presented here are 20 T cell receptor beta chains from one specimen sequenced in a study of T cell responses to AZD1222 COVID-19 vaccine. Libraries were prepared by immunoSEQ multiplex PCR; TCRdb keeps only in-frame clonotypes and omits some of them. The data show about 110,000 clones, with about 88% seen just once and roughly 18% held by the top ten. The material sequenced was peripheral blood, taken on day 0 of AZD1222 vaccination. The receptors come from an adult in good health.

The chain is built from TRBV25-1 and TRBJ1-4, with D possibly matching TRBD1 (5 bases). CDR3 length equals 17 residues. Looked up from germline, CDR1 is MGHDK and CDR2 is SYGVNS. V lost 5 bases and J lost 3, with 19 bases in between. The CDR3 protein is CASSLPRRGTANEKLFF. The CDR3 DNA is TGTGCCAGCAGTCTCCCCCGAAGAGGGACGGCTAATGAAAAACTGTTTTTT.

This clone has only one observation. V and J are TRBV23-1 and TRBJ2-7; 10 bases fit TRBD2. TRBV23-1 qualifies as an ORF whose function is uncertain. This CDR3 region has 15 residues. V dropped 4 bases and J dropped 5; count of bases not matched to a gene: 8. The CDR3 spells CASSPERGGLHEQYF. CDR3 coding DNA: TGCGCCAGCAGTCCCGAGCGGGGGGGCCTCCACGAGCAGTACTTC.

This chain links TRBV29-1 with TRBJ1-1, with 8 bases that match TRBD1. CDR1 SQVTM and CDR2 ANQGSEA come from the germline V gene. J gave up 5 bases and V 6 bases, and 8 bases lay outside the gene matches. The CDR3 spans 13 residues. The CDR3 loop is CSVNRGMGTEAFF. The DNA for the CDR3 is TGCAGCGTGAACAGGGGGATGGGTACTGAAGCTTTCTTT.

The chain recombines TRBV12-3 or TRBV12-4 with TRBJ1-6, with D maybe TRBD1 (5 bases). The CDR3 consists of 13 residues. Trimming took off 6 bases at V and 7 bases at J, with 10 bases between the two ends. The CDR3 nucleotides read TGTGCCAGCAGGGGGACCGAAAATTCACCCCTCCACTTT. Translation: CASRGTENSPLHF.

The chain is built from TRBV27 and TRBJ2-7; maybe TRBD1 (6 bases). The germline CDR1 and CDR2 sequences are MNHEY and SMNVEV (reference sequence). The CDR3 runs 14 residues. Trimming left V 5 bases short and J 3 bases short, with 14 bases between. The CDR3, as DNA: TGTGCCAGCAGTGAACAGGGCCCCCACTACGAGCAGTACTTC. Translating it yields CASSEQGPHYEQYF.

The CDR3 DNA reads as TGTGCCAGCAGTCTCACGGGACGGCTTAATGAAAAACTGTTTTTT. Translating it yields CASSLTGRLNEKLFF. The chain has TRBV27 and TRBJ1-4, with D perhaps matching TRBD1 (5 bases). This CDR3 has 15 residues. Between the trimmed V and J ends, which lost 5 bases and 4 bases, there was a span of 14 bases. Germline V gene data show CDR1 as MNHEY and CDR2 as SMNVEV (reference sequence).

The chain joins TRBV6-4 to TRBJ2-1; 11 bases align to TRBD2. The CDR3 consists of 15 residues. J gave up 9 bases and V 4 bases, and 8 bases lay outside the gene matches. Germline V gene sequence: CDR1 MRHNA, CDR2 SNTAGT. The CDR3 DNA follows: TGTGCCAGCAGTGTATTAGCGGGGGGGCAGGGTGAGCAGTTCTTC. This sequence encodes CASSVLAGGQGEQFF.

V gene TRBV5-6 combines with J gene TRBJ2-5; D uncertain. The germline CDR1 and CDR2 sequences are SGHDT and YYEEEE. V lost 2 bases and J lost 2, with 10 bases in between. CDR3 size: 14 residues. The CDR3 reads CASSFGSLQETQYF. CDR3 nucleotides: TGTGCCAGCAGCTTCGGGTCCCTGCAAGAGACCCAGTACTTC.

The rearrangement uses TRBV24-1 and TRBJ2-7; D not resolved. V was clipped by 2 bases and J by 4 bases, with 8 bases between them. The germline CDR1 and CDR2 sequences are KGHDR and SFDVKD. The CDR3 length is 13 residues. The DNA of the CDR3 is TGTGCCACCAGTGATTCATTAGGGTACGAGCAGTACTTC. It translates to CATSDSLGYEQYF.

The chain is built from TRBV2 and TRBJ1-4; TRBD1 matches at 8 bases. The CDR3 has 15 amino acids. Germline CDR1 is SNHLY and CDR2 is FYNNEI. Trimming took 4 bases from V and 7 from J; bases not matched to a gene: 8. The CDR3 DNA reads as TGTGCCAGCAGTGGCGGAGGACAGGGCGGTGAAAAACTGTTTTTT. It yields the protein CASSGGGQGGEKLFF. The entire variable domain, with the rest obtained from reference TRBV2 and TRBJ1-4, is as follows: EPEVTQTPSHQVTQMGQEVILRCVPISNHLYFYWYRQILGQKVEFLVSFYNNEISEKSEIFDDQFSVERPDGSNFTLKIRSTKLEDSAMYFCASSGGGQGGEKLFFGSGTQLSVL.

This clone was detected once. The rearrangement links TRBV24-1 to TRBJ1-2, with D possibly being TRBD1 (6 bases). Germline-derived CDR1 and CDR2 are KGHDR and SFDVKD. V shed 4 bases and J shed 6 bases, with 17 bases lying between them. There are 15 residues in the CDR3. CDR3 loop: CATSEGVGGEDGYTF. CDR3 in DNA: TGTGCCACCAGTGAGGGCGTGGGGGGCGAAGATGGCTACACCTTC.

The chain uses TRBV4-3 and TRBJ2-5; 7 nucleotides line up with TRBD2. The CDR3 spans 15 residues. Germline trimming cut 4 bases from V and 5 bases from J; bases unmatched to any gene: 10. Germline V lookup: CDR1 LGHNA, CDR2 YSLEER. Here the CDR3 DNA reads TGCGCCAGCAGCCCACTTGGGGGGGTAGAGGAGACCCAGTACTTC. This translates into CASSPLGGVEETQYF.

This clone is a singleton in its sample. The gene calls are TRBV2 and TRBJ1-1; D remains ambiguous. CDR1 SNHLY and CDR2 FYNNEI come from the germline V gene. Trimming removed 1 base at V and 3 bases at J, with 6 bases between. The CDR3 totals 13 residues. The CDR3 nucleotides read TGTGCCAGCAGTGAAGAAAGAGACACTGAAGCTTTCTTT. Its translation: CASSEERDTEAFF.

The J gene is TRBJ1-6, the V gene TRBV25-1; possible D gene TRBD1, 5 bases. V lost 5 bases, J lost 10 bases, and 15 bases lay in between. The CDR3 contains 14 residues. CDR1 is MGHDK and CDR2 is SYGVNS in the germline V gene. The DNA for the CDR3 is TGTGCCAGCAGTCGGACCGCTTGGGGCTCACCCCTCCACTTT. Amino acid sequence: CASSRTAWGSPLHF.

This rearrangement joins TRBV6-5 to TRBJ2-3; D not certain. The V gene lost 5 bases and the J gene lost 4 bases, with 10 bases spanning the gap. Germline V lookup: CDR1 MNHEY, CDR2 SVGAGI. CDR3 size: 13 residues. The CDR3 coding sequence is TGTGCCAGCAGTCCTACGTGGGCAGATACGCAGTATTTT. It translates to CASSPTWADTQYF.

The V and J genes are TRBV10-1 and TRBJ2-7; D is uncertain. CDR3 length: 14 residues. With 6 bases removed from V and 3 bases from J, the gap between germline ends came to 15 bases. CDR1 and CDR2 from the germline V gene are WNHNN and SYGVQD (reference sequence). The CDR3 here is CASSPGPRDYEQYV. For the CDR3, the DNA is TGCGCCAGCAGCCCTGGTCCTAGAGACTACGAGCAGTACGTC.

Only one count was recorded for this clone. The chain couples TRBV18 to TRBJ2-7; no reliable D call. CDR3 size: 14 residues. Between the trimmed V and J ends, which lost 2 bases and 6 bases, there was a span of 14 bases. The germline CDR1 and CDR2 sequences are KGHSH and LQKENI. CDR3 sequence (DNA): TGTGCCAGCTCACCAGGTGGGAAGACCCCCGAGCAGTACTTC. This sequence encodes CASSPGGKTPEQYF.

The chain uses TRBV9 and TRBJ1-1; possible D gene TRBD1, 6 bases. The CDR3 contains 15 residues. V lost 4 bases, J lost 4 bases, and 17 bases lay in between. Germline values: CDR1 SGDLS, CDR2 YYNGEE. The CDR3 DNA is TGTGCCAGCAGCCCAGGACAGAGGGGGACCACTGAAGCTTTCTTT. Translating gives CASSPGQRGTTEAFF.

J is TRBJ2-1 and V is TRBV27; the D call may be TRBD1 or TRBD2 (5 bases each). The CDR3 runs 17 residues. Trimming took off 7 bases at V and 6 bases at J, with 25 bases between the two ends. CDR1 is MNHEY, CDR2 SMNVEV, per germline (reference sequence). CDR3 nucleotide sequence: TGTGCCAGCACTCAAATCCCGGGACCCAACCCCACCAATGAGCAGTTCTTC. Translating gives CASTQIPGPNPTNEQFF.

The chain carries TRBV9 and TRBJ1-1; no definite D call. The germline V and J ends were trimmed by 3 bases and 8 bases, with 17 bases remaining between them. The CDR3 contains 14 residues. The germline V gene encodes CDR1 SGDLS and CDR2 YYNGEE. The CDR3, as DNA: TGTGCCAGCAGCGGAGACCCAGGACCCTCAGAAGCTTTCTTT. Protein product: CASSGDPGPSEAFF.